This record looks at one TCR beta chain sequence and its context. This entry comes from a study of Ad26.COV2.S vaccination and SARS-CoV-2 variants. V dropped 4 bases and J dropped 4; count of bases not matched to a gene: 7. The CDR3 is 15 residues long. Germline V gene lookup returns CDR1 ENHRY and CDR2 SYGVKD. Specified treatment: around 19 received Ad26.COV2.S at low or high dose, single or two shots; roughly 5 received placebo; per-sample allocation not given. Collection of samples fell on day 63 after the first vaccine or placebo injection. It was Wuhan-strain SARS-CoV-2 spike that the Ad26 vaccine vector expressed. Profiling relied on immunoSEQ multiplex PCR, and the TCRdb table lists in-frame clones only, not all of them. The table records about 480,000 clones, roughly 89% of them present only once.

This receptor was taken from a person aged 18-65 years who received the Ad26.COV2.S COVID-19 vaccine or a placebo. The V call is TRBV10-3, the J call TRBJ2-3; TRBD2 aligns across 8 bases. The sample was peripheral blood, taken in a trial of Ad26.COV2.S vaccine versus placebo. As DNA, the CDR3 is TGTGCCATCAGTGGTATAGCGGGGTCGCCAGATACGCAGTATTTT. It encodes CAISGIAGSPDTQYF.